One and the same sample provided the 12 T cell receptor beta chains below, sequenced in a study of blood T cells in healthy people across ages. A sample-barcoded 5' primer and a J-beta primer mix were used in a second PCR of roughly 7 to 12 cycles. TCRdb reprocessed the 5' RACE reads with MiXCR, giving one entry per CDR3 protein. Found here are roughly 1,800,000 distinct CDR3 sequences, 49% of them singletons; the top ten hold more than 2%. Sequencing was performed on blood. These receptors originate from a woman in her thirties or forties in good health.

The gene calls are TRBV7-2 and TRBJ2-1; D is perhaps TRBD2 (5 bases). Germline V gene data show CDR1 as SGHTA and CDR2 as FQGNSA. The V end lost 5 bases, the J end lost 7 bases, and 15 bases lay between the germline ends. This CDR3 contains 14 residues. This CDR3 is CASSPPGRVNEQFF. DNA of the CDR3: TGTGCCAGCAGCCCACCCGGGCGGGTGAATGAGCAGTTCTTC. Filled out from reference TRBV7-2 and TRBJ2-1, the complete variable domain reads GAGVSQSPSNKVTEKGKDVELRCDPISGHTALYWYRQSLGQGLEFLIYFQGNSAPDKSGLPSDRFSAERTGGSVSTLTIQRTQQEDSAVYLCASSPPGRVNEQFFGPGTRLTVL.

The chain uses TRBV28 and TRBJ2-1; tentative D call: TRBD2 (5 bases). The CDR3 is made up of 18 amino acids. Germline assignment: CDR1 MDHEN and CDR2 SYDVKM. Trimming removed 3 bases from V and 0 bases from J, with 18 bases in between. The CDR3 coding sequence is TGTGCCAGCAGTTTCCTCGGGATCACAGCCCTCTCCTACAATGAGCAGTTCTTC. This encodes CASSFLGITALSYNEQFF.

The gene calls are TRBV29-1 and TRBJ2-4; D not certain. Looked up from germline, CDR1 is SQVTM and CDR2 is ANQGSEA. This CDR3 has 13 residues. Trimming removed 5 bases from V and 0 bases from J, with 8 bases in between. The CDR3 DNA sequence: TGCAGCGTTCCAAGCCTAGCCAAAAACATTCAGTACTTC. Its translation is CSVPSLAKNIQYF.

This clonotype showed up just once. The chain employs TRBV27 and TRBJ2-5; TRBD1 aligns across 12 bases. CDR1 and CDR2 (germline): MNHEY, SMNVEV (reference sequence). V dropped 3 bases and J dropped 6; count of bases not matched to a gene: 5. CDR3 length: 15 residues. The CDR3 region is CASSFGTGGGKTQYF. CDR3 bases: TGTGCCAGCAGTTTTGGGACAGGGGGCGGAAAGACCCAGTACTTC.

The J gene is TRBJ2-5, the V gene TRBV5-6; 10 bases agree with TRBD2. Germline V gene data show CDR1 as SGHDT and CDR2 as YYEEEE. The CDR3 loop spans 16 amino acids. Trimming took 6 bases from V and 2 from J; bases not matched to a gene: 10. The CDR3 is CASTLRTSGKQETQYF. CDR3 DNA: TGTGCCAGCACCCTCCGGACTAGCGGAAAACAAGAGACCCAGTACTTC.

The chain combines TRBV11-1 with TRBJ2-1, with unresolved D. The CDR3 totals 14 residues. The V gene's germline CDR1 is SGHAT and CDR2 FQDESV (reference sequence). V dropped 7 bases and J dropped 5 bases, with 15 bases sitting between them. The CDR3: CASTPRSGNNEQFF. CDR3 in DNA: TGTGCCAGCACCCCCAGATCGGGCAACAATGAGCAGTTCTTC.

In its sample, this clonotype was seen a few times. The chain combines TRBV7-2 with TRBJ2-5, with 11 bases matching TRBD2. CDR1 SGHTA and CDR2 FQGNSA come from the germline V gene. This CDR3 spans 15 amino acids. After removal of 3 bases from V and 5 bases from J, the junction contained 5 bases not matched to a gene. The CDR3 region is CASSFRASGGETQYF. The CDR3 nucleotides are TGTGCCAGCAGCTTCCGGGCTAGCGGGGGGGAGACCCAGTACTTC.

The rearrangement uses TRBV6-2 or TRBV6-3 and TRBJ1-1; TRBD1 matches 9 bases. Germline V gene data show CDR1 as MNHEY and CDR2 as SVGEGT. The CDR3 loop spans 16 amino acids. The junction had 8 bases not matched to a gene; V was cut back by 2 bases and J by 4 bases. The CDR3 coding sequence is TGTGCCAGCAGTTACCCTGGACAGGGGTGGTCCACTGAAGCTTTCTTT. Its translation: CASSYPGQGWSTEAFF.

A few counts support this clonotype. This chain links TRBV4-3 with TRBJ1-2; no reliable D call. Germline V gene data show CDR1 as LGHNA and CDR2 as YSLEER. The length of the CDR3 is 13 residues. V lost 4 bases and J 8 bases, leaving 14 bases between the germline ends. The CDR3, as DNA: TGCGCCAGCAGCCCCAGCCCGCTGAACGGCTACACCTTC. It yields the protein CASSPSPLNGYTF.

The chain uses TRBV12-3 or TRBV12-4 and TRBJ2-3; 15 bases match TRBD2. This CDR3 region has 19 residues. Trimming cost V 6 bases and J 0 bases; bases outside gene matches: 10. The CDR3 spells CASSRRGLAGGGSTDTQYF. The CDR3 DNA sequence: TGTGCCAGCAGCCGTAGGGGACTAGCGGGGGGTGGTAGCACAGATACGCAGTATTTT.

There are a few counts of this clonotype. J is TRBJ2-5 and V is TRBV20-1, with 16 bases that match TRBD2. The CDR3 has 17 amino acids. In germline, CDR1 is DFQATT, CDR2 SNEGSKA (reference sequence). Trimming cost V 5 bases and J 2 bases; bases outside gene matches: 8. CDR3 protein: CSASGLAGGIYQETQYF. In DNA, the CDR3 is TGCAGTGCTTCGGGACTAGCGGGGGGGATTTATCAAGAGACCCAGTACTTC.

J is TRBJ2-7 and V is TRBV6-2 or TRBV6-3; TRBD1 aligns across 8 bases. Germline CDR1 and CDR2: MNHEY and SVGEGT. The CDR3 contains 16 residues. The junction had 15 bases not matched to a gene; V was cut back by 5 bases and J by 6 bases. The CDR3 DNA follows: TGTGCCAGCAGTATTACCGCGACAGGGGAAGGGTCCGAGCAGTACTTC. This sequence encodes CASSITATGEGSEQYF.